This TCR beta chain stems from a study of cytomegalovirus exposure and HLA in healthy donors. PCR amplification relied on 60 Vbeta primers (plus 13 Jbeta primers). The protocol was immunoSEQ multiplex PCR, while the TCRdb copy is restricted to in-frame clones and leaves out a portion. The data show roughly 300,000 clones, around 86% seen once. The V gene end was trimmed by 7 bases and the J gene end by 4 bases; junction bases not matched to a gene: 11. The CDR3 contains 15 residues. CDR1 and CDR2 from the germline V gene are SEHNR and FQNEAQ (reference sequence). With respect to this clone: The antigen remains unidentified.

Study results and caveats: Reported results showed that the classifier diagnosed cytomegalovirus status with high specificity and sensitivity. Some V segments, TRBV6-2 and TRBV6-3 among them, were indistinguishable and were therefore excluded. For TCR beta chains, V- and J-gene trimming was later linked to a missense DCLRE1C variant.

This TCR was sampled from a man aged 35 to 55 in good health and CMV-seropositive. The rearrangement joins TRBV7-9 to TRBJ1-2, with 8 bases fitting TRBD1. Sequencing used PBMCs. CDR3: CASTQNRDRTYGYTF. In DNA, the CDR3 is TGTGCCAGCACCCAGAATCGGGACAGGACCTATGGCTACACCTTC. The full variable domain, completed using reference TRBV7-9 and TRBJ1-2, is DTGVSQNPRHKITKRGQNVTFRCDPISEHNRLYWYRQTLGQGPEFLTYFQNEAQLEKSRLLSDRFSAERPKGSFSTLEIQRTEQGDSAMYLCASTQNRDRTYGYTFGSGTRLTVV.